Reported below is one T cell receptor (beta chain). The survey-level immunoSEQ assay was used. TCRdb's copy holds only in-frame clones and misses some; the assay was immunoSEQ multiplex PCR. The table has around 4,700 clones, around nine tenths seen once. In germline, CDR1 is SGHVS, CDR2 FQNEAQ. V was shortened by 2 bases and J by 3 bases, with 10 bases between the two germline ends. The CDR3 extends over 15 amino acids. This sample was included in a study of pediatric ulcerative colitis. Sequencing was carried out using blood. The receptor comes from a boy aged 10-17 years who was a control in a study of pediatric ulcerative colitis. The chain uses TRBV7-8 and TRBJ2-2; D possibly corresponds to TRBD2 (7 bases). CDR3 amino acids: CASSLNGGHTGELFF. The CDR3 nucleotides read TGTGCCAGCAGCTTAAACGGGGGGCACACCGGGGAGCTGTTTTTT.